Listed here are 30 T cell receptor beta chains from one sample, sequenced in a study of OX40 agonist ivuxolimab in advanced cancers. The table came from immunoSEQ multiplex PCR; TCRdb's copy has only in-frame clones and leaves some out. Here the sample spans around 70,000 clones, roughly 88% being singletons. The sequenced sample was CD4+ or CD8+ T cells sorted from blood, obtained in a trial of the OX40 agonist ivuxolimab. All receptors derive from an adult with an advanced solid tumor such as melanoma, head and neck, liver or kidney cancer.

CDR3 in DNA: TGCGCCAGCAGTCAATCTTGGGCAGGCCATAGCACAGATACGCAGTATTTT. Protein sequence: CASSQSWAGHSTDTQYF. V usage is TRBV23-1 and J usage is TRBJ2-3, with no clear D. TRBV23-1 is an open reading frame, and its role is uncertain. V was shortened by 0 bases and J by 0 bases, with 13 bases between the two germline ends. This CDR3 is built from 17 residues.

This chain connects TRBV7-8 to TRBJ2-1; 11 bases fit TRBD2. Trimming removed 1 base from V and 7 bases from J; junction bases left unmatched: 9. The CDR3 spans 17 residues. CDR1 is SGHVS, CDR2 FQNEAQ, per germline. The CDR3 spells CASSLGGGLAGGNEQFF. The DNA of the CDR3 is TGTGCCAGCAGCTTAGGAGGGGGGCTAGCGGGAGGTAATGAGCAGTTCTTC.

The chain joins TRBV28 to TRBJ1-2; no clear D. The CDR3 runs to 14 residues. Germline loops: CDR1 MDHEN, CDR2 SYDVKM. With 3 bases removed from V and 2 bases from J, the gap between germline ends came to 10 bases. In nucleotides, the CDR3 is TGTGCCAGCAGTTTGGACGGGGAAAACTATGGCTACACCTTC. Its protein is CASSLDGENYGYTF.

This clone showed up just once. The CDR3 DNA sequence: TGTGCCAGCAATCAGGACAGACAAGAGACCCAGTACTTC. Its translation: CASNQDRQETQYF. The rearrangement uses TRBV2 and TRBJ2-5; the D gene is possibly TRBD1 (6 bases). Germline CDR1 SNHLY, CDR2 FYNNEI. This CDR3 spans 13 amino acids. The V end was cut by 7 bases, the J end by 2 bases, with 11 bases between. Combining the CDR3 with reference TRBV2 and TRBJ2-5 gives the whole variable domain EPEVTQTPSHQVTQMGQEVILRCVPISNHLYFYWYRQILGQKVEFLVSFYNNEISEKSEIFDDQFSVERPDGSNFTLKIRSTKLEDSAMYFCASNQDRQETQYFGPGTRLLVL.

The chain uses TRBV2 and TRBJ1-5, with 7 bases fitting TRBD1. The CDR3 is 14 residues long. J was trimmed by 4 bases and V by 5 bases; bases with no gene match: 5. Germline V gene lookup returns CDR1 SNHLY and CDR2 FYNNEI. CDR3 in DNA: TGTGCCAGCAGTTCGGGACAGCCAAATCAGCCCCAGCATTTT. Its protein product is CASSSGQPNQPQHF.

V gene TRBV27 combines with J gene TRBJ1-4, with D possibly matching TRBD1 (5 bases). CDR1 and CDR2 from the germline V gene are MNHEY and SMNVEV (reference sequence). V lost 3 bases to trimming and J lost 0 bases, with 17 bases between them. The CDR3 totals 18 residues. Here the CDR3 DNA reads TGTGCCAGCAGTTTCCGAATCCTTGACAGTGCAACTAATGAAAAACTGTTTTTT. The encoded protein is CASSFRILDSATNEKLFF.

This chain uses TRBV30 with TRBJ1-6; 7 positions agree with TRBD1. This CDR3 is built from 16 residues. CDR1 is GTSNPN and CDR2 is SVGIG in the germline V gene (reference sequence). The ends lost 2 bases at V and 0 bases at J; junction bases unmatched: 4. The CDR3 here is CAWSLDRSSYNSPLHF. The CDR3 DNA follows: TGTGCCTGGAGTCTGGACAGGAGCTCCTATAATTCACCCCTCCACTTT. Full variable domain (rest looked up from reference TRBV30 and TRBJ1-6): SQTIHQWPATLVQPVGSPLSLECTVEGTSNPNLYWYRQAAGRGLQLLFYSVGIGQISSEVPQNLSASRPQDRQFILSSKKLLLSDSGFYLCAWSLDRSSYNSPLHFGNGTRLTVT.

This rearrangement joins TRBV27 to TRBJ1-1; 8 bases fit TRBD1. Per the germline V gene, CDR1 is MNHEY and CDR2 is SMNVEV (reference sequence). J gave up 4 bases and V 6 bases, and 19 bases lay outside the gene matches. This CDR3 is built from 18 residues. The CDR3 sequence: CASSEGVRGLRKGTEAFF. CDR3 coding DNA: TGTGCCAGCAGCGAAGGGGTCAGGGGGCTAAGAAAGGGCACTGAAGCTTTCTTT.

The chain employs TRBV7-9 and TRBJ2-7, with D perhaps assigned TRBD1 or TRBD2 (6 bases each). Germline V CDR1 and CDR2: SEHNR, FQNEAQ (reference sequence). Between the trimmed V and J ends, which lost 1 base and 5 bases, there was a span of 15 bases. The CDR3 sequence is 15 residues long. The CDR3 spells CASSLVVGGIHEQYF. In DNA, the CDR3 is TGTGCCAGCAGCTTAGTTGTCGGGGGCATACACGAGCAGTACTTC.

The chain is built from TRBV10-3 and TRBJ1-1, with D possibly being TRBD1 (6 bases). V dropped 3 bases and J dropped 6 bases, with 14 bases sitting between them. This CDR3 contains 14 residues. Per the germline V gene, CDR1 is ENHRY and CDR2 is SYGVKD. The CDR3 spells CAISDATGPAEAFF. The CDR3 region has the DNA TGTGCCATCAGTGACGCGACAGGACCTGCTGAAGCTTTCTTT.

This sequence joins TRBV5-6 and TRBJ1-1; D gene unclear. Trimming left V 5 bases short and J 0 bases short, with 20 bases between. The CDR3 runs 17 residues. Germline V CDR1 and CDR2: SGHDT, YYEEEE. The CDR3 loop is CASRSMWRTILNTEAFF. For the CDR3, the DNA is TGTGCCAGCAGATCGATGTGGAGGACGATATTGAACACTGAAGCTTTCTTT. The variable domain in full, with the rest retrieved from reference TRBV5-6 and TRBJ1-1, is DAGVTQSPTHLIKTRGQQVTLRCSPKSGHDTVSWYQQALGQGPQFIFQYYEEEERQRGNFPDRFSGHQFPNYSSELNVNALLLGDSALYLCASRSMWRTILNTEAFFGQGTRLTVV.

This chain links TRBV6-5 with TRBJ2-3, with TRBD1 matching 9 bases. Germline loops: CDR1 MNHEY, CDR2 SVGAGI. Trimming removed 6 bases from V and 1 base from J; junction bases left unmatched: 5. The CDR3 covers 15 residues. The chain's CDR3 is CASRRWDRGTDTQYF. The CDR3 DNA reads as TGTGCCAGCAGACGTTGGGACAGGGGCACAGATACGCAGTATTTT.

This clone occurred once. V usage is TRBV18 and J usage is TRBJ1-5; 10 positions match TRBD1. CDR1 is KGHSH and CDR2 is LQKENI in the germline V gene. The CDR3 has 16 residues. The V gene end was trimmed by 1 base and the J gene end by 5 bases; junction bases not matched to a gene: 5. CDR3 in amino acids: CASSPRDRGADQPQHF. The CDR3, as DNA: TGTGCCAGCTCACCACGGGACAGGGGAGCCGATCAGCCCCAGCATTTT.

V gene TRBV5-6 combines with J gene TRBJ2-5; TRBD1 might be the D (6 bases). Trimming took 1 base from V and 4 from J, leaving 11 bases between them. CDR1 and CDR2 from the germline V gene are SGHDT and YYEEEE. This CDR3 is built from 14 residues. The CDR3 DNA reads TGTGCCAGCAGCTTGACAGGGTCTGTAGAGACCCAGTACTTC. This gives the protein CASSLTGSVETQYF. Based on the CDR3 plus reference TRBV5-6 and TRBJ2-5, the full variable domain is DAGVTQSPTHLIKTRGQQVTLRCSPKSGHDTVSWYQQALGQGPQFIFQYYEEEERQRGNFPDRFSGHQFPNYSSELNVNALLLGDSALYLCASSLTGSVETQYFGPGTRLLVL.

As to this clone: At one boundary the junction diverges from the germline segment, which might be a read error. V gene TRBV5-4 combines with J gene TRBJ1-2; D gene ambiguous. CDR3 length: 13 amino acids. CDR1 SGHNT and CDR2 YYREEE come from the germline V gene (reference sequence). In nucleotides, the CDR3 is TGTGCCAGCAGTCCAAACTTTAGGGAGGACTGCGCCTTC. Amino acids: CASSPNFREDCAF. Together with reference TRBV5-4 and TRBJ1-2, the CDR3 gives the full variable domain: ETGVTQSPTHLIKTRGQQVTLRCSSQSGHNTVSWYQQALGQGPQFIFQYYREEENGRGNFPPRFSGLQFPNYSSELNVNALELDDSALYLCASSPNFREDCAFGSGTRLTVV.

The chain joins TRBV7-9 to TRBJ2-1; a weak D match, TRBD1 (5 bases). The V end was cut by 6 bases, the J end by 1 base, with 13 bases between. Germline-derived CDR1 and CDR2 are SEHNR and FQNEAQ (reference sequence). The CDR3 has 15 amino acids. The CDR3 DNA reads TGTGCCAGCAGAAGTACAGGCGTATCCTACAATGAGCAGTTCTTC. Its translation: CASRSTGVSYNEQFF.

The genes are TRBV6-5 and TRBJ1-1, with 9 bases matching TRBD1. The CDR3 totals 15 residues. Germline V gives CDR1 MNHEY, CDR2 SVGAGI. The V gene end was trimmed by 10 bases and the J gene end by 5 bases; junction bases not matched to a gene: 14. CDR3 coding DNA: TGTGCCACCTGGGGAACCGGGACAGGGAAAACTGAAGCTTTCTTT. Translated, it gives CATWGTGTGKTEAFF.

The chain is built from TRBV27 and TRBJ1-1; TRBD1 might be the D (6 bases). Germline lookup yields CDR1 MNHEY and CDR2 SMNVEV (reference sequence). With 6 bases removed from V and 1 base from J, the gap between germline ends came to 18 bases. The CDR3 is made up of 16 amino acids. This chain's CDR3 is CASSHRGGRQNTEAFF. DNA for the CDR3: TGTGCCAGCAGCCACCGGGGGGGCAGGCAGAACACTGAAGCTTTCTTT.

The CDR3 reads CASSPRLAGSLDTQYF. CDR3 bases: TGTGCCAGCAGCCCCCGACTAGCGGGGAGTTTAGATACGCAGTATTTT. The chain is built from TRBV9 and TRBJ2-3; 11 bases map to TRBD2. The CDR3 is 16 amino acids. The V and J ends lost 4 bases and 5 bases, in that order; junction bases with no gene match: 9. Germline V CDR1 and CDR2: SGDLS, YYNGEE.

CDR3 nucleotides: TGTGCCAGCAGCGTAGGGTCTAGCGAGGGCACAGATACGCAGTATTTT. It is translated as CASSVGSSEGTDTQYF. This sequence joins TRBV9 and TRBJ2-3; D is possibly TRBD2 (6 bases). This CDR3 comprises 16 residues. Germline-derived CDR1 and CDR2 are SGDLS and YYNGEE. V dropped 0 bases and J dropped 1 base, with 12 bases sitting between them.

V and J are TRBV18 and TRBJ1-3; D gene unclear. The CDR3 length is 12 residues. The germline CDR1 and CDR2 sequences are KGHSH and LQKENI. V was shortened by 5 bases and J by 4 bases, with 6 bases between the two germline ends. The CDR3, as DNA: TGTGCCAGCTCAGAACAGGGAAACACCATATATTTT. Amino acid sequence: CASSEQGNTIYF.

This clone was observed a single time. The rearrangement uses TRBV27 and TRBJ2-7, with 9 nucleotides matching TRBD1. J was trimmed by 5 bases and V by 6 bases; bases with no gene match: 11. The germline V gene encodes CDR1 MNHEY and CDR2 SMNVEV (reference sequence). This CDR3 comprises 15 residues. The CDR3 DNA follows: TGTGCCAGCAGGCTCAGACAGGGGGTGGCGAACGAGCAGTACTTC. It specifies CASRLRQGVANEQYF.

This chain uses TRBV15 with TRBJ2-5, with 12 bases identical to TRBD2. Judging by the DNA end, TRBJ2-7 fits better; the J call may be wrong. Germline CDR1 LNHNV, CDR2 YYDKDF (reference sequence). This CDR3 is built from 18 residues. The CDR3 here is CATSRSTLAGGHTYEQYF. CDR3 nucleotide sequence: TGTGCCACCAGCAGAAGTACACTAGCGGGAGGCCATACCTACGAGCAGTACTTC.

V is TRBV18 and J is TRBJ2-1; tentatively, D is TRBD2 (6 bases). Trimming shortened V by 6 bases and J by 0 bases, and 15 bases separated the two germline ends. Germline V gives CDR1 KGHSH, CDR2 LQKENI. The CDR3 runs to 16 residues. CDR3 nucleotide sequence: TGTGCCAGCTCCGGGACTTCAACCAGCTCCTACAATGAGCAGTTCTTC. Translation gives CASSGTSTSSYNEQFF.

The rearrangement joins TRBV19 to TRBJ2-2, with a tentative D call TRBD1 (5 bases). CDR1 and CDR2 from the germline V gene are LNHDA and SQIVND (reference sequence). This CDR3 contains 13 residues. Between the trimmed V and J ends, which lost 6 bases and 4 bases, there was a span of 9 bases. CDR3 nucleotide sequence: TGTGCCAGTAGAGGTCAGGGCACCGGGGAGCTGTTTTTT. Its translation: CASRGQGTGELFF.

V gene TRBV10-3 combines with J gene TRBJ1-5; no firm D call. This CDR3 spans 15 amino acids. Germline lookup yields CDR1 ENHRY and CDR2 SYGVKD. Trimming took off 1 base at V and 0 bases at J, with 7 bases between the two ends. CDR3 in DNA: TGTGCCATCAGTGAGTGGGGAAATAGCAATCAGCCCCAGCATTTT. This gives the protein CAISEWGNSNQPQHF.

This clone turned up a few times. The CDR3 DNA reads TGTGCCAGCAGTGACTCGGGCGGGGTCTCGAATGAGCAGTTCTTC. This codes for CASSDSGGVSNEQFF. The rearrangement links TRBV6-4 to TRBJ2-1; D possibly corresponds to TRBD2 (6 bases). Germline V gene data show CDR1 as MRHNA and CDR2 as SNTAGT. The length of the CDR3 is 15 residues. The V end was cut by 0 bases, the J end by 7 bases, with 13 bases between.

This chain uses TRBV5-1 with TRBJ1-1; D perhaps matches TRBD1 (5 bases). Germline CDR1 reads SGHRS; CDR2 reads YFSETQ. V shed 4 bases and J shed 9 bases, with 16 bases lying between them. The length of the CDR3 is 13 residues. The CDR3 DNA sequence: TGCGCCAGCAGCCCCGCCCCGCAGGGTAAAGCTTTCTTT. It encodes CASSPAPQGKAFF.

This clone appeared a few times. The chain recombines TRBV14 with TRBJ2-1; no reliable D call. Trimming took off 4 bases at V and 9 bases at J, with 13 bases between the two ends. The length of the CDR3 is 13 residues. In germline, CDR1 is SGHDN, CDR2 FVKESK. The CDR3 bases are TGTGCCAGCAGCCCGATGACCGCTGGTGAGCAGTTCTTC. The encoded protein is CASSPMTAGEQFF.

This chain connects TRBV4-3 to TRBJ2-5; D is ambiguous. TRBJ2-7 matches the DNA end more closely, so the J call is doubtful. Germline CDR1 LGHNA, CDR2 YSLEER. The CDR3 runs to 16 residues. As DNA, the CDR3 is TGCGCCAGCAGCCAGAGAACCCCCGCCGCCGCCTACGAGCAGTACTTC. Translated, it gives CASSQRTPAAAYEQYF.